Listed below are T cell receptor beta chains from one sample, sequenced in a study of tumor-infiltrating lymphocytes in primary liver carcinoma. MiXCR was run by TCRdb on the multiplex PCR reads, yielding one entry per CDR3 protein. The table lists 80,000 or so distinct CDR3 sequences, 70% to 75% of them singletons. The sample comprised liver tumor tissue from sampling region 4. These receptors all stem from an older woman with primary liver carcinoma and hepatitis B virus infection. CDR3s include the opening cysteine and the closing phenylalanine or tryptophan. D genes are given only for firm matches. The size field is filled for only some rows; it gives once, few, many or a size class.

CDR3aa | CDR3nt | d_gene | j_gene | v_gene | abundance
CSVGTGGDDKLFF | TGCAGTGTTGGGACAGGGGGCGATGATAAACTGTTTTTT | TRBD1 | TRBJ1-4 | TRBV29-1 | .
CASSFDETQYF | TGCGCCAGCAGCTTTGATGAGACCCAGTACTTC | . | TRBJ2-5 | TRBV5-1 | many
CANSAISRLAGGQKPYEQYF | TGTGCCAACAGCGCCATTTCCAGACTTGCGGGAGGGCAGAAACCCTACGAGCAGTACTTC | TRBD2 | TRBJ2-7 | TRBV11-2 | .
CASSYGGTHIDTQYF | TGTGCCAGCAGTTACGGCGGGACTCATATAGATACGCAGTATTTT | . | TRBJ2-3 | TRBV6-2/TRBV6-3 | many
CASSLGVGRNEQYF | TGTGCCAGCAGTTTAGGGGTGGGTCGGAACGAGCAGTACTTC | . | TRBJ2-7 | TRBV28 | many
CPSRDLTSGSRDTQYF | TGCCCCAGCCGAGATTTGACTAGCGGGAGTCGGGATACGCAGTATTTT | TRBD2 | TRBJ2-3 | TRBV4-1 | .
CAGGQLGGLPTEQFF | TGTGCCGGCGGCCAATTGGGCGGGCTTCCAACGGAGCAGTTCTTC | . | TRBJ2-1 | TRBV16 | .
CASSLQGLETQYF | TGTGCCAGCAGCTTACAGGGGCTAGAGACCCAGTACTTC | . | TRBJ2-5 | TRBV11-2 | large
CASSPGGETTGELFF | TGTGCCAGCAGTCCCGGGGGAGAAACCACCGGGGAGCTGTTTTTT | . | TRBJ2-2 | TRBV28 | many
CRVPGQGADARYF | TGCAGAGTTCCGGGACAGGGGGCAGATGCGCGGTATTTT | TRBD1 | TRBJ2-3 | TRBV29-1 | .
CGDGRGTQYF | TGCGGCGATGGTAGGGGTACGCAGTATTTT | . | TRBJ2-3 | TRBV29-1 | .
CASSLTNGSYEQYF | TGTGCTAGCAGCTTGACTAACGGGAGTTATGAGCAGTACTTC | . | TRBJ2-7 | TRBV11-2 | .
CAGAQGPSNHPQYF | TGTGCCGGGGCACAGGGGCCTAGCAATCATCCCCAGTATTTT | TRBD1 | TRBJ2-3 | TRBV12-3/TRBV12-4 | .
CASSPRSYKQYF | TGTGCCAGCAGCCCCCGCTCATACAAGCAGTACTTC | . | TRBJ2-7 | TRBV7-6 | once
CASSLDGQYDTQYF | TGTGCCAGCAGCCTAGATGGGCAGTACGATACGCAGTATTTT | . | TRBJ2-3 | TRBV4-2 | .
CAGSLEGGVFDEQFF | TGTGCCGGCAGCTTAGAGGGCGGGGTTTTCGATGAACAGTTCTTC | . | TRBJ2-1 | TRBV11-2 | .
CASSQAGGSYEQYF | TGTGCCAGCAGCCAAGCGGGAGGGTCCTATGAGCAGTACTTC | TRBD2 | TRBJ2-7 | TRBV6-5 | .
CTSSLDGWGRDIQYF | TGTACCAGCAGCTTAGATGGTTGGGGACGCGATATTCAGTACTTC | . | TRBJ2-4 | TRBV11-2 | .
CVTSDGQPNTEAFF | TGTGTCACCAGTGATGGGCAGCCGAACACTGAAGCTTTCTTT | . | TRBJ1-1 | TRBV24-1 | .
CSATWTGSSYEQYF | TGCAGCGCAACCTGGACAGGGAGCTCCTACGAACAGTACTTC | TRBD1 | TRBJ2-7 | TRBV29-1 | once
CAIRRWSGLAFYGYTF | TGTGCCATTAGACGGTGGTCAGGGTTGGCCTTCTATGGCTACACCTTC | . | TRBJ1-2 | TRBV6-7 | .
CASSYWASGRARDEQFF | TGTGCCAGCAGTTATTGGGCTAGCGGGAGGGCCAGGGATGAGCAGTTCTTC | TRBD2 | TRBJ2-1 | TRBV6-5 | many
CASSLAAAARGEQLF | TGTGCCAGCAGCTTGGCGGCGGCTGCCCGGGGCGAGCAGCTCTTC | . | TRBJ2-1 | TRBV11-3 | .
CASSYRGAGNEKLSF | TGTGCCAGCAGTTACAGAGGGGCTGGTAACGAAAAACTGTCTTTT | . | TRBJ1-4 | TRBV6-5 | .
CASSLELAAYYEQYF | TGTGCCAGCAGTTTAGAGTTAGCGGCCTACTACGAGCAGTACTTC | . | TRBJ2-7 | TRBV12-3/TRBV12-4 | .
CASSPTGAYNEQFF | TGTGCCAGCAGCCCAACAGGAGCCTACAATGAGCAGTTCTTC | . | TRBJ2-1 | TRBV11-3 | once
CPSRRTELAGTGELFF | TGCCCCAGCAGGCGTACGGAACTAGCGGGGACCGGGGAGCTGTTTTTT | TRBD2 | TRBJ2-2 | TRBV5-1 | .
CAGSDLAGSTDTQYF | TGTGCAGGCAGTGATTTAGCGGGAAGTACAGATACGCAGTATTTT | TRBD2 | TRBJ2-3 | TRBV6-4 | once
CASSQADPGIPKNIQYF | TGTGCCAGCAGCCAGGCCGACCCCGGGATTCCCAAAAACATTCAGTACTTC | . | TRBJ2-4 | TRBV11-2 | medium-sized
CASSERVTDTQYF | TGTGCCAGCTCGGAGCGGGTCACAGATACGCAGTATTTT | . | TRBJ2-3 | TRBV6-4 | many
CASSMSDYNEQFF | TGTGCTAGTAGTATGTCCGATTACAATGAGCAGTTCTTC | . | TRBJ2-1 | TRBV19 | .
CASCAGWVPYEPYF | TGTGCCAGCTGCGCGGGATGGGTACCCTACGAGCCGTACTTC | . | TRBJ2-7 | TRBV5-4 | .
CASRLQGARRGYTF | TGTGCCAGCAGGCTACAGGGGGCGCGTAGGGGCTACACCTTC | TRBD1 | TRBJ1-2 | TRBV12-3/TRBV12-4 | many
CARSYSGVTDAFF | TGCGCCAGGAGCTATTCGGGGGTAACTGATGCTTTCTTT | . | TRBJ1-1 | TRBV5-1 | .
CASGLDWVSLAGPYEQYF | TGTGCCAGCGGCTTAGATTGGGTCAGTCTAGCGGGTCCCTACGAGCAGTATTTT | TRBD2 | TRBJ2-3 | TRBV11-2 | once
CTSSLEASGRHLRTTYEQYF | TGTACCAGCAGCTTAGAAGCCAGCGGGAGACATCTTCGGACAACCTACGAGCAATACTTC | TRBD2 | TRBJ2-7 | TRBV11-3 | .
CASSFGRCKRNEQFF | TGTGCCAGCAGTTTCGGTAGGTGTAAACGCAATGAGCAGTTCTTC | . | TRBJ2-1 | TRBV12-3/TRBV12-4 | .
CASSELGQGKNIQYF | TGTGCCAGCAGCGAACTGGGACAGGGCAAAAACATTCAGTACTTC | TRBD1 | TRBJ2-4 | TRBV6-1 | many
CASSRTRGTDTQYF | TGTGCCAGCAGCCGGACAAGGGGCACAGATACGCAGTACTTT | . | TRBJ2-3 | TRBV6-5 | .
CASSPRGALSYEQYF | TGTGCCAGTAGTCCCCGGGGGGCCCTCTCCTACGAGCAGTACTTC | . | TRBJ2-7 | TRBV19 | many
CVSSFLGTDTQYF | TGTGTCAGCAGCTTCCTCGGAACAGATACACAGTATTTT | . | TRBJ2-3 | TRBV11-2 | .
CASGYGGAGANVLTF | TGTGCCAGCGGCTACGGGGGCGCAGGGGCCAACGTCCTGACTTTC | . | TRBJ2-6 | TRBV11-2 | once
CASSLIVGETQYF | TGTGCCAGCAGCTTAATTGTCGGAGAGACCCAGTACTTC | . | TRBJ2-5 | TRBV7-3 | few